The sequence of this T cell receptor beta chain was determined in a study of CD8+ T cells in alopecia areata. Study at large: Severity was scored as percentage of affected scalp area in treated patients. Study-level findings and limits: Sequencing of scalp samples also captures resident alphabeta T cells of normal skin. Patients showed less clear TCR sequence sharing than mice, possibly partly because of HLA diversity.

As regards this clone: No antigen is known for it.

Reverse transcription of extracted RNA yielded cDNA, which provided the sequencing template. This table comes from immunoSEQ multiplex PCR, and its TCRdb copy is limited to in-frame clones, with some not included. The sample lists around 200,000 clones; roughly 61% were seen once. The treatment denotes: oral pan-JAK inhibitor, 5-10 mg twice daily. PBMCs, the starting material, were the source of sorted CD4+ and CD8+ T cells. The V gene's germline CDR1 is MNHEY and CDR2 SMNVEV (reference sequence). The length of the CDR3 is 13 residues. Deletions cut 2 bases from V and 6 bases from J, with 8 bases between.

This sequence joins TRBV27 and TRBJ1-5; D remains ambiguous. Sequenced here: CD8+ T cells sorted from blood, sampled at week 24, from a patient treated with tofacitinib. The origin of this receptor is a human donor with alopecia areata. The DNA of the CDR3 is TGTGCCAGCAGTTTAAGCTGGGTTCAGCCCCAGCATTTT. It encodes CASSLSWVQPQHF.